The 20 T cell receptor beta chains in this list originate from one sample, sequenced in a study of Graves' ophthalmopathy and Graves' hyperthyroidism. The study amplified TCR beta CDR3 regions using RNA transcripts. Amplification began with first-round RT-PCR using HTBI primers, then second-round multiplex PCR was performed. A single record per CDR3 protein comes from TCRdb applying MiXCR to the multiplex PCR reads. The sample carries roughly 170,000 distinct CDR3 sequences, roughly two fifths recorded once. Specimen: peripheral blood. These receptors came from a man between 25 and 39 years old with Graves' ophthalmopathy.

The table lists this clonotype with many counts. This chain links TRBV5-1 with TRBJ1-1; 7 bases are shared with TRBD1. The germline CDR1 and CDR2 sequences are SGHRS and YFSETQ. CDR3 length equals 16 residues. V shed 4 bases, J shed 0 bases, and the junction held 9 bases outside the gene matches. The CDR3 sequence is CASSPSQGGMNTEAFF. The CDR3 region has the DNA TGCGCCAGCAGCCCAAGTCAGGGGGGAATGAACACTGAAGCTTTCTTT.

This clonotype was counted at least ten times. This rearrangement joins TRBV5-1 to TRBJ2-6; possible D gene TRBD2, 5 bases. This CDR3 has 16 residues. Germline V gene lookup returns CDR1 SGHRS and CDR2 YFSETQ. The ends were cut back, 1 base at V and 0 bases at J, with 8 bases in the middle. The DNA of the CDR3 is TGCGCCAGCAGCTTGAGAGGAGGCTCTGGGGCCAACGTCCTGACTTTC. Translated: CASSLRGGSGANVLTF.

In its sample, this clonotype was seen once. This chain joins TRBV7-2 and TRBJ2-7; no firm D call. Trimming removed 1 base at V and 7 bases at J, with 8 bases between. The CDR3 length is 12 residues. Germline-derived CDR1 and CDR2 are SGHTA and FQGNSA. The CDR3 DNA sequence: TGTGCCAGCAGCTTAGTAGGGTGGGAGCAGTACTTC. Translating gives CASSLVGWEQYF. The full variable domain, in which reference TRBV7-2 and TRBJ2-7 provide the parts outside the CDR3, is GAGVSQSPSNKVTEKGKDVELRCDPISGHTALYWYRQSLGQGLEFLIYFQGNSAPDKSGLPSDRFSAERTGGSVSTLTIQRTQQEDSAVYLCASSLVGWEQYFGPGTRLTVT.

The CDR3 DNA is TGTGCTAGTGCCAAGGGGACAGACTATGGCTACACCTTC. Protein sequence: CASAKGTDYGYTF. The chain is built from TRBV12-5 and TRBJ1-2; 7 nucleotides match TRBD1. The germline CDR1 and CDR2 sequences are LGHNT and FRNRAP. The CDR3 extends over 13 amino acids. With 7 bases clipped from V and 3 bases from J, the junction kept 5 bases outside the gene matches.

Ten or more counts support this clonotype. The chain uses TRBV6-5 and TRBJ2-7; D could derive from TRBD1 or TRBD2 (5 bases each). The germline V gene has CDR1 MNHEY and CDR2 SVGAGI. V gave up 5 bases and J gave up 5 bases, with 19 bases separating them. The CDR3 spans 15 residues. The CDR3 here is CASSPDGRVGDEQYF. The CDR3 DNA sequence: TGTGCCAGCAGTCCGGATGGGCGGGTGGGGGACGAGCAGTACTTC.

In its sample, this clonotype was seen many times. V gene TRBV12-3 or TRBV12-4 combines with J gene TRBJ1-1; D perhaps matches TRBD1 (6 bases). The germline V and J ends were trimmed by 6 bases and 4 bases, with 18 bases remaining between them. This CDR3 spans 15 amino acids. The CDR3 DNA sequence: TGTGCCAGCAGCCGACAGGCCAGTAGCCCCACTGAAGCTTTCTTT. Protein product: CASSRQASSPTEAFF.

The sample holds many counts of this clonotype. The chain employs TRBV20-1 and TRBJ1-2; 8 nucleotides match TRBD1. This CDR3 comprises 16 residues. Trimming cost V 3 bases and J 11 bases; bases outside gene matches: 20. From germline, CDR1 is DFQATT and CDR2 SNEGSKA (reference sequence). As DNA, the CDR3 is TGCAGTGCTAGTAGGGGACAGGCGTTACGGACCTCTGTGTACACCTTC. Its translation is CSASRGQALRTSVYTF.

This clonotype came up many times. V is TRBV12-3 or TRBV12-4 and J is TRBJ1-2; a weak D match, TRBD1 (5 bases). This CDR3 comprises 14 residues. The ends were cut back, 2 bases at V and 6 bases at J, with 13 bases in the middle. The CDR3 here is CASSLPTEGNGYTF. The CDR3 DNA reads as TGTGCCAGCAGTTTACCCACCGAGGGGAATGGCTACACCTTC.

The chain combines TRBV7-2 with TRBJ1-1, with D unclear. Germline CDR1 is SGHTA and CDR2 is FQGNSA. This CDR3 region has 13 residues. Trimming removed 0 bases from V and 5 bases from J, with 7 bases in between. CDR3 in amino acids: CASSLALRTEAFF. The CDR3 DNA reads as TGTGCCAGCAGCTTAGCGCTCAGGACTGAAGCTTTCTTT.

The table lists this clonotype with many counts. The chain uses TRBV7-2 and TRBJ2-7; the D gene could be TRBD1 or TRBD2 (5 bases each). V lost 5 bases to trimming and J lost 3 bases, with 14 bases between them. Germline loops: CDR1 SGHTA, CDR2 FQGNSA. The CDR3 sequence is 14 residues long. CDR3 region: CASSTSGTVYEQYF. The CDR3 DNA is TGTGCCAGCAGCACGTCCGGGACGGTCTACGAGCAGTACTTC.

At least ten counts were recorded for this clonotype. V usage is TRBV5-6 and J usage is TRBJ1-1; weak D call: TRBD1 (5 bases). This CDR3 contains 15 residues. V was clipped by 3 bases and J by 6 bases, with 18 bases between them. The germline CDR1 and CDR2 sequences are SGHDT and YYEEEE. The CDR3 reads CASSSAPGSGPEAFF. The CDR3, as DNA: TGTGCCAGCAGCTCCGCACCAGGGAGCGGTCCTGAAGCTTTCTTT.

The chain employs TRBV6-2 or TRBV6-3 and TRBJ2-4, with D uncertain. The V end lost 0 bases, the J end lost 5 bases, and 8 bases lay between the germline ends. Germline V CDR1 and CDR2: MNHEY, SVGEGT. This CDR3 region has 14 residues. The CDR3 DNA sequence: TGTGCCAGCAGTTACTCAAGTAAGCAAAACATTCAGTACTTC. This sequence encodes CASSYSSKQNIQYF.

This clonotype was observed at least ten times. The chain has TRBV10-3 and TRBJ1-1; D call uncertain. The V and J ends lost 4 bases and 0 bases respectively, with 6 bases between them. Germline V gene lookup returns CDR1 ENHRY and CDR2 SYGVKD. CDR3 size: 13 residues. In DNA form, the CDR3 reads TGTGCCATCAGTGTAGTCATGAACACTGAAGCTTTCTTT. Its protein is CAISVVMNTEAFF.

This clonotype appeared many times. The rearrangement joins TRBV7-9 to TRBJ1-1; TRBD1 matches at 11 bases. This CDR3 spans 15 amino acids. With V trimmed by 5 bases and J by 4 bases, 6 bases remained unmatched. Germline V gene lookup returns CDR1 SEHNR and CDR2 FQNEAQ (reference sequence). The CDR3 DNA sequence: TGTGCCAGCAGCCCCGGGACAGGGGGTTCCACTGAAGCTTTCTTT. Residues: CASSPGTGGSTEAFF.

This clonotype was seen ten or more times. This sequence joins TRBV6-2 or TRBV6-3 and TRBJ1-2; the D gene is possibly TRBD1 (6 bases). Trimming took 2 bases from V and 4 from J, leaving 11 bases between them. Germline lookup yields CDR1 MNHEY and CDR2 SVGEGT. The CDR3 covers 14 residues. The CDR3, as DNA: TGTGCCAGCAGTTACGTGGGGGCAAGCTATGGCTACACCTTC. Its translation is CASSYVGASYGYTF.

This clonotype was seen ten or more times. This sequence joins TRBV5-1 and TRBJ1-1; D not resolved. CDR3 length: 14 residues. Germline V gene lookup returns CDR1 SGHRS and CDR2 YFSETQ. Between the trimmed V and J ends, which lost 4 bases and 6 bases, there was a span of 16 bases. This chain's CDR3 is CASSPGHRGSEAFF. Here the CDR3 DNA reads TGCGCCAGCAGCCCGGGCCACCGGGGATCTGAAGCTTTCTTT.

The chain joins TRBV6-2 or TRBV6-3 to TRBJ1-1; D unclear. Germline loops: CDR1 MNHEY, CDR2 SVGEGT. V was shortened by 5 bases and J by 1 base, with 11 bases between the two germline ends. CDR3 length: 14 amino acids. The CDR3 protein is CASSGGDPNTEAFF. CDR3 DNA: TGTGCCAGCAGTGGTGGAGACCCGAACACTGAAGCTTTCTTT.

The V gene is TRBV10-1, the J gene TRBJ1-2, with D unclear. This CDR3 is built from 11 residues. Germline assignment: CDR1 WNHNN and CDR2 SYGVQD (reference sequence). V gave up 6 bases and J gave up 7 bases, with 9 bases separating them. The CDR3 is CASRFRIGYTF. CDR3 nucleotide sequence: TGCGCCAGCAGATTCAGGATTGGCTACACCTTC.

V gene TRBV30 combines with J gene TRBJ1-6; no firm D call. V lost 4 bases to trimming and J lost 5 bases, with 6 bases between them. In germline, CDR1 is GTSNPN, CDR2 SVGIG (reference sequence). The CDR3 covers 12 residues. DNA of the CDR3: TGTGCCTGGACCGGAAATAATTCACCCCTCCACTTT. Encoded protein: CAWTGNNSPLHF.

This clonotype has at least ten counts. V gene TRBV20-1 combines with J gene TRBJ1-6, with 10 bases aligning to TRBD1. Germline CDR1 and CDR2: DFQATT and SNEGSKA (reference sequence). The J segment lost 11 bases and the V segment lost 5 bases, leaving 12 bases of the junction unmatched. This CDR3 comprises 15 residues. This CDR3 reads CSAEPTGTGVAPLHF. CDR3 DNA: TGCAGTGCTGAACCCACCGGGACAGGGGTCGCACCCCTCCACTTT.